This note documents a single T cell receptor beta chain sequence. Its antigen is not identified. The sample is drawn from a study of cytomegalovirus exposure and HLA in healthy donors. For the study at large: Ancestry clustering placed 70% to 90% of several hundred genotyped donors in the Caucasian-associated cluster.

Primers: 60 Vbeta forward and 13 Jbeta reverse. TCRdb's copy holds only in-frame clones and misses some; the assay was immunoSEQ multiplex PCR. This table holds 140,000 to 150,000 clones, around three fifths found once. Germline CDR1 and CDR2: SGDLS and YYNGEE. The CDR3 is 16 residues long. Trimming stripped 3 bases from V and 0 bases from J, with 14 bases between. Whole-study results and caveats: Per published reports, the classifier diagnosed cytomegalovirus status with high specificity and sensitivity. According to the study, some 160 TCR beta chains were cytomegalovirus-associated.

V is TRBV9 and J is TRBJ2-3; D is possibly TRBD2 (5 bases). This sequence was found in a male donor in good health and CMV-seronegative. Sequencing was done on a sample of PBMCs. The CDR3 DNA is TGTGCCAGCAGCGGACAAAGAGGGCGCAGCACAGATACGCAGTATTTT. Encoded protein: CASSGQRGRSTDTQYF.